A selection of T cell receptor beta chains follows, all from one sample in a study of blood T cell repertoires in COVID-19. Profiled with immunoSEQ multiplex PCR; TCRdb holds only in-frame clones, not every one. This sample has about 110,000 clones, with more than 80% found just once. The sequencing sample was made of peripheral blood. Receptors originate from a woman aged 70-85 years with acute or convalescent COVID-19. The CDR3 runs from the conserved cysteine through the conserved F or W. The D gene is left open where the match is weak. The size entry is marked missing in some rows and otherwise reads once, few, many or a size class.

>.|.|TRBV11-2|TRBJ2-5
CASSLVATQQETQYF
TGTGCCAGCAGCTTAGTTGCGACACAACAAGAGACCCAGTACTTC
>.|.|TRBV27|TRBJ2-2
CASSPPAGELFF
TGTGCCAGCAGTCCCCCCGCCGGGGAGCTGTTTTTT
>once|TRBD1|TRBV5-1|TRBJ1-1
CASSFTGGGTEAFF
TGCGCCAGCAGCTTTACAGGGGGAGGCACTGAAGCTTTCTTT
>once|TRBD2|TRBV3-1/TRBV3-2|TRBJ2-1
CASSQDSSGGWNEQFF
TGTGCCAGCAGCCAAGATTCTTCGGGAGGGTGGAATGAGCAGTTCTTC
>.|.|TRBV9|TRBJ2-1
CASSPGRLYNEQFF
TGTGCCAGCAGCCCCGGGAGACTCTACAATGAGCAGTTCTTC
>.|TRBD2|TRBV29-1|TRBJ2-2
CSVLEPGLAGGFDGTGELFF
TGCAGCGTCCTAGAGCCGGGACTAGCGGGAGGCTTTGATGGGACCGGGGAGCTGTTTTTT
>once|.|TRBV5-6|TRBJ2-1
CASSLPPKHEQFF
TGTGCCAGCAGCTTGCCCCCCAAGCATGAGCAGTTCTTC
>.|.|TRBV3-1/TRBV3-2|TRBJ1-2
CASSQWADYGYTF
TGTGCCAGCAGCCAATGGGCAGACTATGGCTACACCTTC
>.|TRBD1|TRBV4-1|TRBJ2-1
CASSRDRDYNEQFF
TGCGCCAGCAGCCGGGACAGAGACTACAATGAGCAGTTCTTC
>.|TRBD1|TRBV3-1/TRBV3-2|TRBJ1-1
CASSFRQGPVDTEAFF
TGTGCCAGCAGCTTCCGACAGGGCCCCGTGGACACTGAAGCTTTCTTT
>few|TRBD2|TRBV12-3/TRBV12-4|TRBJ2-5
CASRLGGVETQYF
TGTGCCAGCAGACTGGGAGGGGTGGAGACCCAGTACTTC